The 9 T cell receptor beta chains below were found in one sample sequenced in a study of cytomegalovirus exposure and HLA in healthy donors. This table comes from immunoSEQ multiplex PCR, and its TCRdb copy is limited to in-frame clones, with some not included. The table shows about 160,000 clones, with around 85% occurring only once. Input material: PBMCs. Receptors originate from a man between 25 and 39 years old in good health and CMV-seropositive.

The chain recombines TRBV7-3 with TRBJ2-1, with 7 bases that match TRBD2. Germline CDR1 SGHTA, CDR2 FQGTGA. CDR3 length equals 14 residues. The ends lost 1 base at V and 7 bases at J; junction bases unmatched: 4. The CDR3 loop is CASSLNSAGNEQFF. The CDR3 DNA sequence: TGTGCCAGCAGCTTAAATTCAGCGGGAAATGAGCAGTTCTTC.

This clone was seen a handful of times. The J gene is TRBJ2-7, the V gene TRBV6-6; D gene uncertain. The CDR3 runs to 11 residues. The V and J ends lost 0 bases and 7 bases respectively, with 4 bases between them. The germline CDR1 and CDR2 sequences are MNHNY and SVGAGI (reference sequence). The CDR3 nucleotides read TGTGCCAGCAGTTACTCGGAGGAGCAGTACTTC. This gives the protein CASSYSEEQYF.

The V call is TRBV7-6, the J call TRBJ1-1; D perhaps matches TRBD1 (5 bases). The CDR3 loop spans 17 amino acids. Germline loops: CDR1 SGHVS, CDR2 FNYEAQ. Trimming pared 5 bases from V and 1 base from J, leaving 20 bases between. CDR3 region: CASSGRRVGRGNTEAFF. CDR3 nucleotides: TGTGCCAGCAGCGGCCGGCGTGTTGGGAGGGGGAACACTGAAGCTTTCTTT. Filled out from reference TRBV7-6 and TRBJ1-1, the complete variable domain reads GAGVSQSPRYKVTKRGQDVALRCDPISGHVSLYWYRQALGQGPEFLTYFNYEAQQDKSGLPNDRFSAERPEGSISTLTIQRTEQRDSAMYRCASSGRRVGRGNTEAFFGQGTRLTVV.

This chain connects TRBV5-1 to TRBJ1-4; TRBD1 aligns across 7 bases. Losses at the gene ends were 4 bases for V and 3 bases for J; bases not matched to a gene: 6. Germline CDR1 SGHRS, CDR2 YFSETQ. This CDR3 comprises 15 residues. The chain's CDR3 is CASSARQGSNEKLFF. In DNA, the CDR3 is TGCGCCAGCAGCGCCCGACAGGGTTCTAATGAAAAACTGTTTTTT.

J is TRBJ1-6 and V is TRBV9; D may be TRBD1 (5 bases). Germline CDR1 is SGDLS and CDR2 is YYNGEE. The CDR3 has 18 residues. Trimming removed 4 bases from V and 0 bases from J, with 17 bases in between. Here the CDR3 reads CASSPGTEMGSYNSPLHF. CDR3 bases: TGTGCCAGCAGCCCTGGGACTGAAATGGGCTCCTATAATTCACCCCTCCACTTT.

This chain connects TRBV7-6 to TRBJ2-1; D possibly corresponds to TRBD1 (6 bases). V was pared by 7 bases and J by 4 bases, with 26 bases between. Germline V gives CDR1 SGHVS, CDR2 FNYEAQ. CDR3 length: 18 residues. The CDR3 here is CASISDLVSDRIYNEQFF. The CDR3 DNA reads as TGTGCCAGCATCAGCGACCTAGTGTCGGACAGAATATACAATGAGCAGTTCTTC. Combining the CDR3 with reference TRBV7-6 and TRBJ2-1 gives the whole variable domain GAGVSQSPRYKVTKRGQDVALRCDPISGHVSLYWYRQALGQGPEFLTYFNYEAQQDKSGLPNDRFSAERPEGSISTLTIQRTEQRDSAMYRCASISDLVSDRIYNEQFFGPGTRLTVL.

The chain employs TRBV11-2 and TRBJ1-4; D is uncertain. The CDR3 is 16 amino acids. Deletions cut 1 base from V and 5 bases from J, with 14 bases between. Germline CDR1 reads SGHAT; CDR2 reads FQNNGV. This CDR3 reads CASSLAVATGNEKLFF. CDR3 bases: TGTGCCAGCAGCTTAGCAGTCGCTACCGGGAATGAAAAACTGTTTTTT.

This chain links TRBV4-1 with TRBJ2-7; D perhaps matches TRBD1 (7 bases). The CDR3 totals 17 residues. The V gene lost 1 base and the J gene lost 0 bases, with 16 bases spanning the gap. Germline V gene sequence: CDR1 MGHRA, CDR2 YSYEKL. CDR3 nucleotides: TGCGCCAGCAGCCAAGGCCTACAGGGGCGGGACTCCTACGAGCAGTACTTC. Translated: CASSQGLQGRDSYEQYF.

Note on this clone: The same CDR3 is also encoded by other DNA sequences in this sample. This chain uses TRBV27 with TRBJ2-7, with 8 bases lining up with TRBD1. Germline values: CDR1 MNHEY, CDR2 SMNVEV (reference sequence). The CDR3 totals 15 residues. V gave up 5 bases and J gave up 9 bases; unmatched junction bases: 15. The CDR3 sequence is CASSTTLRTGRGQYF. The CDR3 nucleotides are TGTGCCAGCAGTACAACCCTACGGACAGGGAGAGGGCAGTACTTC.